Here is one T cell receptor (beta chain) with its context. The data originate from a study of T cell changes during pregnancy in multiple sclerosis. Using immunoSEQ multiplex PCR, the repertoire was profiled, and TCRdb retains in-frame clones only, with some absent. Here the sample spans approximately 70,000 clones, around 94% being singletons. The CDR3 consists of 16 residues. V gave up 3 bases and J gave up 2 bases, with 17 bases separating them. The germline V gene encodes CDR1 MDHEN and CDR2 SYDVKM. V is TRBV28 and J is TRBJ2-7; D is perhaps TRBD1 (6 bases). The specimen was peripheral blood, collected in the third trimester of pregnancy. The receptor's source is a female donor with multiple sclerosis, enrolled in a pregnancy study. The CDR3 DNA is TGTGCCAGCAGTTTCTCGGGAACTACAGGGACCTACGAGCAGTACTTC. This gives the protein CASSFSGTTGTYEQYF.